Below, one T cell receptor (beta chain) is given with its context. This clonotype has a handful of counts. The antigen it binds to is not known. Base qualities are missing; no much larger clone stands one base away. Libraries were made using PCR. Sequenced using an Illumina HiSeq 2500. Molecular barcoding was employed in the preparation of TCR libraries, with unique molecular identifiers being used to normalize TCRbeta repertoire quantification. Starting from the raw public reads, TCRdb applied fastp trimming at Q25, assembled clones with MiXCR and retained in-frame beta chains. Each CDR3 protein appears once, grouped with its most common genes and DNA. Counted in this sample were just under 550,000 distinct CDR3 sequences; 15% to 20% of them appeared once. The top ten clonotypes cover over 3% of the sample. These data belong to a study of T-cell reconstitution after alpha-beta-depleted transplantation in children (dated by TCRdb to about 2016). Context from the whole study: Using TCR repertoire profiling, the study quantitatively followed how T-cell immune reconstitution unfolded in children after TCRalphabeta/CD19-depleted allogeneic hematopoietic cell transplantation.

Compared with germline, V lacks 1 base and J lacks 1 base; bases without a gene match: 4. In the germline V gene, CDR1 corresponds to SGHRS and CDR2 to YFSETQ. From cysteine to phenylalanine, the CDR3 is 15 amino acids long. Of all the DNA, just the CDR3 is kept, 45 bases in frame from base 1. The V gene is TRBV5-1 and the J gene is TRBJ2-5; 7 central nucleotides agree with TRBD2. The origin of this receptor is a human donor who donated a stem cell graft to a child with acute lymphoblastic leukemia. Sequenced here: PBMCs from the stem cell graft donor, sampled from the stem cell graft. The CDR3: CASSLSPSGQETQYF. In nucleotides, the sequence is TGCGCCAGCAGCTTGTCCCCTAGCGGCCAAGAGACCCAGTACTTC.